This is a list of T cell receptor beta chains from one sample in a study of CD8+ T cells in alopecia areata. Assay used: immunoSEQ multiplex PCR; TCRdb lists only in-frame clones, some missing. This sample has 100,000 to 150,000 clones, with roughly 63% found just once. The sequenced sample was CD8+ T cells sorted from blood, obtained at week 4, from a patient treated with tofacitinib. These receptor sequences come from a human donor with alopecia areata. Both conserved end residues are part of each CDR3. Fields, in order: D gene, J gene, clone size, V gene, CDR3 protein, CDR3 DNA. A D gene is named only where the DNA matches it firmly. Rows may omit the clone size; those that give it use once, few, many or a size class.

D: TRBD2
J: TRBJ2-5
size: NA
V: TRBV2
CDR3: CASAPLAGEETQYF
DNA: TGTGCCAGCGCCCCCCTAGCGGGGGAAGAGACCCAGTACTTC

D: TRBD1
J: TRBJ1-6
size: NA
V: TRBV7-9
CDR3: CASSSPGQGGSPLHF
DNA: TGTGCCAGCAGCTCGCCGGGACAGGGAGGATCACCCCTCCACTTT

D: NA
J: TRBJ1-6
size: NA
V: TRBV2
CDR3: CASSEGQGYSPLHF
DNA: TGTGCCAGCAGTGAGGGCCAGGGCTATTCACCCCTCCACTTT

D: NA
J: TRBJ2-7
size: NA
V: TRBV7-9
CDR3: CASSLPTDGHYEQYF
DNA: TGTGCCAGCAGCTTACCTACGGACGGACACTACGAGCAGTACTTC

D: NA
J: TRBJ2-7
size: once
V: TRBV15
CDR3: CATSSDRDIFYEQYF
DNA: TGTGCCACCAGCAGTGACCGGGACATCTTCTACGAGCAGTACTTC

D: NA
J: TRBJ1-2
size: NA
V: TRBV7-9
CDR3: CASSTETAEHYGYTF
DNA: TGTGCCAGCAGCACCGAAACAGCAGAACACTATGGCTACACCTTC

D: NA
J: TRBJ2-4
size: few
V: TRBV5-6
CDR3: CASSPEQGRNIQYF
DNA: TGTGCCAGCAGCCCGGAACAAGGGAGAAACATTCAGTACTTC

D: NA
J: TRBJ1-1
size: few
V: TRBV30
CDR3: CAWSNTGNTEAFF
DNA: TGTGCCTGGAGTAACACCGGGAACACTGAAGCTTTCTTT

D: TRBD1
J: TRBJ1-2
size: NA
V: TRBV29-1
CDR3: CSAPGTGGYPNYGYTF
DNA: TGCAGCGCACCCGGGACAGGGGGCTACCCTAACTATGGCTACACCTTC

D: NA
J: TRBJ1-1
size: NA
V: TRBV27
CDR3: CASSPIEGDTEAFF
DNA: TGTGCCAGCAGTCCAATTGAGGGGGACACTGAAGCTTTCTTT

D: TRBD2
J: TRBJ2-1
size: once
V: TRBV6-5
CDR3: CASSYSSGGHNEQFF
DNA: TGTGCCAGCAGTTACTCTAGCGGGGGCCACAATGAGCAGTTCTTC

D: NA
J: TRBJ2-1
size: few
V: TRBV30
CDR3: CAWSNLGVSYNEQFF
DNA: TGTGCCTGGAGTAACCTCGGGGTTTCCTACAATGAGCAGTTCTTC

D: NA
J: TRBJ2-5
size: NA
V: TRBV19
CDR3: CASSHTALLGMEETQYF
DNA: TGTGCCAGTAGCCATACCGCCCTATTAGGGATGGAAGAGACCCAGTACTTC

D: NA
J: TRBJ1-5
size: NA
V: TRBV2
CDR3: CASSEQGMNQPQHF
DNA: TGTGCCAGCAGTGAACAGGGGATGAATCAGCCCCAGCATTTT

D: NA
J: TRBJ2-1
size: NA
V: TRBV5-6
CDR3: CASNRVGSYNEQFF
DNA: TGTGCCAGCAATCGGGTCGGGTCCTACAATGAGCAGTTCTTC

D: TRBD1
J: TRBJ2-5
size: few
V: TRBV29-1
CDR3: CSVEGQKETQYF
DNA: TGCAGCGTTGAGGGACAGAAAGAGACCCAGTACTTC

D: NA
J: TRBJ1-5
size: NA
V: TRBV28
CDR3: CASSPDRTIQPQHF
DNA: TGTGCCAGCAGTCCCGATAGGACGATCCAGCCCCAGCATTTT

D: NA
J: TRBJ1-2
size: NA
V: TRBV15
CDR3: CATSADYGYTF
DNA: TGTGCCACCAGCGCGGACTATGGCTACACCTTC

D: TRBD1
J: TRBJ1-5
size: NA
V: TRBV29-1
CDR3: CSVAGTDNQPQHF
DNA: TGCAGCGTCGCCGGGACAGACAATCAGCCCCAGCATTTT

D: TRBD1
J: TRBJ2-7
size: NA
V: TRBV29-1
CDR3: CSAGQDAYEQYF
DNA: TGCAGCGCGGGACAGGATGCCTACGAGCAGTACTTC

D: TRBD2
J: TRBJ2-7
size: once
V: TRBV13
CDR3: CASSWTSGGAYEQYF
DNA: TGTGCCAGCAGTTGGACTAGCGGGGGGGCTTACGAGCAGTACTTC

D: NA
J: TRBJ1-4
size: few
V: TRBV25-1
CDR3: CASSEWFEATNEKLFF
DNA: TGTGCCAGCAGTGAATGGTTCGAAGCAACTAATGAAAAACTGTTTTTT

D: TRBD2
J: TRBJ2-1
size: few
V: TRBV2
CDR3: CASSSLSGGRYNEQFF
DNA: TGTGCCAGCAGTTCCCTTAGCGGGGGACGCTACAATGAGCAGTTCTTC

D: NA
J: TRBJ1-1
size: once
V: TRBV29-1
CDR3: CSVMNTEAFF
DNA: TGCAGCGTAATGAACACTGAAGCTTTCTTT

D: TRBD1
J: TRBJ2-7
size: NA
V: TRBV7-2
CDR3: CASSLDGQGAGEQYF
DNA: TGTGCCAGCAGCTTAGACGGCCAGGGGGCTGGGGAGCAGTACTTC

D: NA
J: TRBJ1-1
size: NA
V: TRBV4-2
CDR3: CASSQDVPGNMNTEAFF
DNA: TGTGCCAGCAGCCAAGATGTGCCAGGTAATATGAACACTGAAGCTTTCTTT

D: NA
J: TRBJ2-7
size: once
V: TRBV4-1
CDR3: CASSLRMSSYEQYF
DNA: TGCGCCAGCAGCCTCAGGATGAGCTCCTACGAGCAGTACTTC

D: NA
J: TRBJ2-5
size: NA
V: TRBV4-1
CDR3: CASSQEPGSVTQYF
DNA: TGCGCCAGCAGCCAAGAACCGGGATCTGTGACCCAGTACTTC

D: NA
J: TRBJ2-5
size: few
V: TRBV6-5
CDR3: CASLSGQATQYF
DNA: TGTGCCAGCCTGAGCGGTCAAGCGACCCAGTACTTC

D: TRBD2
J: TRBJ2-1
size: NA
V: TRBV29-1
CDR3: CSVAWTSGGADEQFF
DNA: TGCAGCGTTGCTTGGACTAGCGGGGGGGCCGATGAGCAGTTCTTC

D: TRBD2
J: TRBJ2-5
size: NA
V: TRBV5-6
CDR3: CASSSRTSGETQYF
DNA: TGTGCCAGCAGCTCCCGGACTAGCGGAGAGACCCAGTACTTC

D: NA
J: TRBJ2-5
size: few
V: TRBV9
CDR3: CASSVEGEVETQYF
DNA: TGTGCCAGCAGCGTAGAGGGGGAGGTTGAGACCCAGTACTTC

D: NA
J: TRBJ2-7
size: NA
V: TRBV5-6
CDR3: CASSLGNSYEQYF
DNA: TGTGCCAGCAGCTTGGGAAACTCCTACGAGCAGTACTTC

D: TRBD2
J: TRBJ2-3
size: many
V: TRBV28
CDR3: CARKPGLADTQYF
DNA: TGTGCCAGAAAGCCGGGACTAGCGGATACGCAGTATTTT

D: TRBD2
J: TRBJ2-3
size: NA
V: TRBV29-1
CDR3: CSVKRGARTDTQYF
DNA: TGCAGCGTAAAGCGGGGGGCCCGCACAGATACGCAGTATTTT

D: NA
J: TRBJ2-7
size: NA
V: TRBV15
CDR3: CATGDATSYEQYF
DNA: TGTGCCACCGGGGATGCGACCTCCTACGAGCAGTACTTC